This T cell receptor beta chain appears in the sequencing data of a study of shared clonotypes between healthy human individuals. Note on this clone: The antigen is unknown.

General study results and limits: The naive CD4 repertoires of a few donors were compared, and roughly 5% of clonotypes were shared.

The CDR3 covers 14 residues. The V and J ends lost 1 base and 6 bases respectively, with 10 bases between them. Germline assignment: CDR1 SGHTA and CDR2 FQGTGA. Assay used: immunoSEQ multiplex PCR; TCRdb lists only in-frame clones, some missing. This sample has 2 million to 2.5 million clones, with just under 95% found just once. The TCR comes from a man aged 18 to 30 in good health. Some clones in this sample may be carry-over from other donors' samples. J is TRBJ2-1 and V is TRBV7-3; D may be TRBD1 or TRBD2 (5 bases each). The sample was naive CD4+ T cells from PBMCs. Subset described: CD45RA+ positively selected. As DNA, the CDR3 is TGTGCCAGCAGCTTAAGGGGGAAGATCAATGAGCAGTTCTTC. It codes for CASSLRGKINEQFF.